Shown below are 28 T cell receptor beta chains from a single sample sequenced in a study of T cell changes during pregnancy in multiple sclerosis. TCRdb's copy holds only in-frame clones and misses some; the assay was immunoSEQ multiplex PCR. The repertoire holds roughly 60,000 clones, with roughly 96% as singletons. This specimen consisted of CD8+ T cells from peripheral blood mononuclear cells, obtained after pregnancy. These receptors were obtained from a female donor with multiple sclerosis, enrolled in a pregnancy study.

This clone has a single count. The chain carries TRBV7-6 and TRBJ2-1, with 9 nucleotides matching TRBD2. Germline CDR1 and CDR2: SGHVS and FNYEAQ. After removal of 5 bases from V and 6 bases from J, the junction contained 17 bases not matched to a gene. The CDR3 contains 18 residues. The CDR3 nucleotides are TGTGCCAGCAGCCCGTCGTTGGCGGGAGGGGTTTATATCAATGAGCAGTTCTTC. Its protein product is CASSPSLAGGVYINEQFF. The whole variable domain, remainder taken from reference TRBV7-6 and TRBJ2-1, is GAGVSQSPRYKVTKRGQDVALRCDPISGHVSLYWYRQALGQGPEFLTYFNYEAQQDKSGLPNDRFSAERPEGSISTLTIQRTEQRDSAMYRCASSPSLAGGVYINEQFFGPGTRLTVL.

This chain uses TRBV5-6 with TRBJ2-1; weak D call: TRBD1 (5 bases). Germline loops: CDR1 SGHDT, CDR2 YYEEEE. CDR3 length: 15 amino acids. V lost 2 bases, J lost 2 bases, and 11 bases lay in between. The CDR3 coding sequence is TGTGCCAGCAGCTTCCGAGACAGCCCCTACAATGAGCAGTTCTTC. This codes for CASSFRDSPYNEQFF.

The chain combines TRBV28 with TRBJ2-5; 8 nucleotides line up with TRBD1. The length of the CDR3 is 15 residues. Trimming cost V 6 bases and J 2 bases; bases outside gene matches: 8. The germline V gene has CDR1 MDHEN and CDR2 SYDVKM. The CDR3 sequence is CASSPPGQVQETQYF. CDR3 bases: TGTGCCAGCAGCCCCCCGGGACAGGTACAAGAGACCCAGTACTTC. Using reference TRBV28 and TRBJ2-5 for the parts outside the CDR3, the full variable domain is DVKVTQSSRYLVKRTGEKVFLECVQDMDHENMFWYRQDPGLGLRLIYFSYDVKMKEKGDIPEGYSVSREKKERFSLILESASTNQTSMYLCASSPPGQVQETQYFGPGTRLLVL.

The chain joins TRBV9 to TRBJ2-1; D is undetermined. The CDR3 spans 13 residues. From germline, CDR1 is SGDLS and CDR2 YYNGEE. V lost 0 bases to trimming and J lost 6 bases, with 7 bases between them. The CDR3 DNA is TGTGCCAGCAGCGTAGCTACCCTCAATGAGCAGTTCTTC. Its protein product is CASSVATLNEQFF.

The chain is built from TRBV2 and TRBJ2-5, with D unclear. This CDR3 has 11 residues. Trimming shortened V by 7 bases and J by 5 bases, and 8 bases separated the two germline ends. CDR1 and CDR2 from the germline V gene are SNHLY and FYNNEI. This CDR3 is CASNGWETQYF. The CDR3 region has the DNA TGTGCCAGCAATGGCTGGGAGACCCAGTACTTC.

V usage is TRBV5-4 and J usage is TRBJ2-1; 9 positions match TRBD2. Germline lookup yields CDR1 SGHNT and CDR2 YYREEE (reference sequence). J was trimmed by 1 base and V by 4 bases; bases with no gene match: 6. CDR3 size: 16 residues. Here the CDR3 reads CASSIQAGGSYNEQFF. DNA for the CDR3: TGTGCCAGCAGCATCCAAGCGGGAGGATCCTACAATGAGCAGTTCTTC.

V and J are TRBV2 and TRBJ2-1, with 7 bases identical to TRBD2. J lost 5 bases, V lost 11 bases, and 24 bases had no gene match. The germline gives CDR1 SNHLY, CDR2 FYNNEI. The CDR3 sequence is 18 residues long. The CDR3 protein is CAVRLADMEPGRNNEQFF. The CDR3, as DNA: TGTGCCGTTAGACTAGCCGATATGGAACCCGGAAGGAACAATGAGCAGTTCTTC.

This chain links TRBV1 with TRBJ2-1; the DNA was not compared with TRBD2, the D call given in the table. TRBV1 represents a pseudogene. The CDR3 is 17 amino acids. Here the CDR3 reads CTSSHLRTSGSVNEQFF. The CDR3 DNA is TGCACCAGCAGCCACCTCCGGACTAGCGGGAGTGTGAATGAGCAGTTCTTC.

This chain joins TRBV28 and TRBJ2-1; 13 bases are shared with TRBD2. Looked up from germline, CDR1 is MDHEN and CDR2 is SYDVKM. The CDR3 extends over 14 amino acids. V shed 7 bases, J shed 9 bases, and the junction held 6 bases outside the gene matches. Written as DNA, the CDR3 is TGTGCCAGCATCGGACTAGCGGGAGTGACTGAGCAGTTCTTC. Its protein product is CASIGLAGVTEQFF.

The CDR3 coding sequence is TGTGCCAGCAGACAAGAAACCGGGGAGCTGTTTTTT. The encoded protein is CASRQETGELFF. V usage is TRBV9 and J usage is TRBJ2-2; D gene uncertain. Germline V gene lookup returns CDR1 SGDLS and CDR2 YYNGEE. CDR3 length: 12 amino acids. With 5 bases removed from V and 5 bases from J, the gap between germline ends came to 7 bases.

V and J are TRBV11-1 and TRBJ2-5, with D perhaps matching TRBD1 (5 bases). Trimming shortened V by 2 bases and J by 5 bases, and 21 bases separated the two germline ends. The CDR3 runs to 17 residues. Germline values: CDR1 SGHAT, CDR2 FQDESV (reference sequence). The CDR3 DNA follows: TGTGCCAGCAGCTTAAAGCGACGGGCAGGGCCCCAGGAGACCCAGTACTTC. It is translated as CASSLKRRAGPQETQYF.

This clone was detected only once. The CDR3 is CASSLQGSAILAKNIQYF. The CDR3 coding sequence is TGCGCCAGCAGCTTGCAGGGTTCAGCTATACTAGCCAAAAACATTCAGTACTTC. The V and J genes are TRBV5-1 and TRBJ2-4; tentative D call: TRBD1 (5 bases). Germline-derived CDR1 and CDR2 are SGHRS and YFSETQ. The CDR3 runs 18 residues. V gave up 1 base and J gave up 0 bases, with 17 bases separating them.

V usage is TRBV7-9 and J usage is TRBJ1-1; 8 bases are shared with TRBD1. The germline CDR1 and CDR2 sequences are SEHNR and FQNEAQ (reference sequence). The CDR3 length is 14 residues. Losses at the gene ends were 4 bases for V and 2 bases for J; bases not matched to a gene: 3. CDR3 amino acids: CASSSQGENTEAFF. The CDR3 coding sequence is TGTGCCAGCAGCTCACAGGGGGAAAACACTGAAGCTTTCTTT.

This rearrangement joins TRBV19 to TRBJ2-6, with a tentative D call TRBD2 (6 bases). The CDR3 has 15 amino acids. V was pared by 3 bases and J by 2 bases, with 8 bases between. The germline V gene encodes CDR1 LNHDA and CDR2 SQIVND (reference sequence). The CDR3 DNA reads as TGTGCCAGTAGTATGGGGGGAACTGGGGCCAACGTCCTGACTTTC. Translation: CASSMGGTGANVLTF.

The chain recombines TRBV27 with TRBJ1-2; D is ambiguous. Germline loops: CDR1 MNHEY, CDR2 SMNVEV (reference sequence). The CDR3 contains 15 residues. V gave up 6 bases and J gave up 2 bases, with 16 bases separating them. The CDR3: CASSSSGVGNYGYTF. The CDR3 coding sequence is TGTGCCAGCAGCTCTAGCGGGGTGGGAAACTATGGCTACACCTTC.

The chain has TRBV18 and TRBJ2-1; tentatively, D is TRBD1 (5 bases). The CDR3 length is 12 residues. The V end lost 3 bases, the J end lost 9 bases, and 9 bases lay between the germline ends. The V gene's germline CDR1 is KGHSH and CDR2 LQKENI. Here the CDR3 reads CASSPTVFEQFF. In nucleotides, the CDR3 is TGTGCCAGCTCACCGACAGTTTTTGAGCAGTTCTTC.

The J gene is TRBJ2-7, the V gene TRBV28; the D gene is possibly TRBD2 (7 bases). This CDR3 region has 17 residues. V was trimmed by 4 bases and J by 3 bases, leaving 22 bases between them. CDR1 MDHEN and CDR2 SYDVKM come from the germline V gene. The CDR3 nucleotides read TGTGCCAGCAGTTCCCTAGGGGGGGCCGGGACAATCTACGAGCAGTACTTC. Protein product: CASSSLGGAGTIYEQYF.

The chain joins TRBV19 to TRBJ1-1, with D possibly matching TRBD1 (6 bases). The V end was cut by 6 bases, the J end by 6 bases, with 17 bases between. The germline V gene has CDR1 LNHDA and CDR2 SQIVND (reference sequence). CDR3 length: 14 amino acids. The DNA for the CDR3 is TGTGCCAGTAGGTTAACAGGGAAGATCGCTGAAGCTTTCTTT. Translation gives CASRLTGKIAEAFF.

The V and J genes are TRBV6-5 and TRBJ1-2; D is unclear. Trimming pared 2 bases from V and 4 bases from J, leaving 14 bases between. Germline CDR1 is MNHEY and CDR2 is SVGAGI. CDR3 length equals 15 residues. CDR3 loop: CASSYIPGDIYGYTF. The CDR3 DNA sequence: TGTGCCAGCAGTTACATTCCAGGCGACATCTATGGCTACACCTTC.

The CDR3, as DNA: TGTGCCAGCAGCTTCGGGACAGCTGCCTCCTACGAGCAGTACTTC. This gives the protein CASSFGTAASYEQYF. This chain joins TRBV7-9 and TRBJ2-7; 7 bases match TRBD1. The CDR3 has 15 amino acids. Per germline, CDR1 SEHNR and CDR2 FQNEAQ (reference sequence). V lost 3 bases and J lost 0; bases outside the gene matches: 5.

The CDR3 DNA reads TGCGCCAGCAGCTCCATCGAACGCCGGGACAGCCTACCCTACGAGCAGTACTTC. Translated, it gives CASSSIERRDSLPYEQYF. This chain connects TRBV5-1 to TRBJ2-7; 7 bases are a match to TRBD1. From germline, CDR1 is SGHRS and CDR2 YFSETQ. CDR3 length equals 18 residues. Trimming removed 3 bases from V and 2 bases from J; junction bases left unmatched: 17.

The chain couples TRBV29-1 to TRBJ2-1; 7 bases agree with TRBD2. V gave up 3 bases and J gave up 4 bases; unmatched junction bases: 3. Germline V CDR1 and CDR2: SQVTM, ANQGSEA. This CDR3 is built from 13 residues. The DNA for the CDR3 is TGCAGCGTTGACGGGAGGCAGTACAATGAGCAGTTCTTC. Its translation is CSVDGRQYNEQFF.

As for this clone: Different DNA sequences within this sample yield the same CDR3. V usage is TRBV19 and J usage is TRBJ2-7; maybe TRBD2 (5 bases). Germline CDR1 reads LNHDA; CDR2 reads SQIVND (reference sequence). Trimming removed 1 base from V and 7 bases from J, with 5 bases in between. The CDR3 is 11 amino acids. CDR3 region: CASSIGGEQYF. The CDR3 nucleotides are TGTGCCAGTAGTATAGGAGGGGAGCAGTACTTC.

The genes are TRBV15 and TRBJ2-7, with a weak D call TRBD1 (5 bases). V was trimmed by 5 bases and J by 2 bases, leaving 13 bases between them. Germline V gene sequence: CDR1 LNHNV, CDR2 YYDKDF (reference sequence). The CDR3 is 14 amino acids. CDR3 DNA: TGTGCCACCAGCCTCTTATGGGGCGCCTACGAGCAGTACTTC. Translating it yields CATSLLWGAYEQYF.

This sequence joins TRBV27 and TRBJ1-5, with D possibly TRBD1 on 6 matching bases. V lost 5 bases to trimming and J lost 5 bases, with 16 bases between them. Per the germline V gene, CDR1 is MNHEY and CDR2 is SMNVEV (reference sequence). The CDR3 sequence is 15 residues long. The CDR3 loop reads CASSPSGGAHQPQHF. The CDR3 nucleotides are TGTGCCAGCAGTCCCTCGGGGGGGGCTCATCAGCCCCAGCATTTT.

This clone was observed a single time. The V and J genes are TRBV19 and TRBJ2-2; D possibly corresponds to TRBD2 (6 bases). Per germline, CDR1 LNHDA and CDR2 SQIVND (reference sequence). This CDR3 is 16 amino acids long. V was clipped by 2 bases and J by 0 bases, with 10 bases between them. Here the CDR3 reads CASSILAGSNTGELFF. The CDR3 bases are TGTGCCAGTAGTATACTTGCGGGGTCGAACACCGGGGAGCTGTTTTTT.

The chain couples TRBV28 to TRBJ2-7, with D unresolved. CDR3 length equals 13 residues. Germline V gene lookup returns CDR1 MDHEN and CDR2 SYDVKM. The V end was cut by 2 bases, the J end by 3 bases, with 8 bases between. The CDR3: CASSLMISYEQYF. In DNA, the CDR3 is TGTGCCAGCAGTTTAATGATTAGCTACGAGCAGTACTTC.

This sequence joins TRBV28 and TRBJ2-3; 10 bases fit TRBD2. Trimming cost V 5 bases and J 2 bases; bases outside gene matches: 4. From germline, CDR1 is MDHEN and CDR2 SYDVKM. CDR3 length equals 15 residues. The CDR3 region is CASSRGTSVTDTQYF. The CDR3 DNA follows: TGTGCCAGCAGTCGGGGGACTAGCGTCACAGATACGCAGTATTTT. The full variable domain, completed using reference TRBV28 and TRBJ2-3, is DVKVTQSSRYLVKRTGEKVFLECVQDMDHENMFWYRQDPGLGLRLIYFSYDVKMKEKGDIPEGYSVSREKKERFSLILESASTNQTSMYLCASSRGTSVTDTQYFGPGTRLTVL.